Presented here are 24 T cell receptor beta chains from one specimen sequenced in a study of blood T cell repertoires in COVID-19. The assay was immunoSEQ multiplex PCR, and TCRdb's table has in-frame clones only and misses some. The repertoire holds some 54,000 clones, about 91% seen once, with under 2.5% in the top ten. The sample consisted of peripheral blood. The receptor source for this set is a man between 60 and 75 years old with acute or convalescent COVID-19.

This clone came up a few times. The CDR3 loop is CASTGKERDRGPLRYGYTF. In nucleotides, the CDR3 is TGTGCCAGCACCGGAAAGGAACGGGACAGGGGGCCCCTACGGTATGGCTACACCTTC. The chain recombines TRBV28 with TRBJ1-2; 12 positions agree with TRBD1. Unmatched junction bases numbered 20, after V lost 7 bases and J lost 5 bases. The germline V gene has CDR1 MDHEN and CDR2 SYDVKM. The CDR3 length is 19 residues.

The V call is TRBV2, the J call TRBJ2-3; TRBD2 agrees at 11 bases. V gave up 5 bases and J gave up 2 bases; unmatched junction bases: 3. The germline CDR1 and CDR2 sequences are SNHLY and FYNNEI. The CDR3 sequence is 15 residues long. The CDR3 sequence: CASSLAGGFTDTQYF. The CDR3 DNA reads as TGTGCCAGCAGTCTAGCGGGAGGATTCACAGATACGCAGTATTTT.

This clone showed up just once. The same CDR3 arises from other DNA sequences in this sample as well. The chain joins TRBV5-1 to TRBJ2-2; D is perhaps TRBD1 (6 bases). V lost 3 bases, J lost 0 bases, and 9 bases lay in between. In germline, CDR1 is SGHRS, CDR2 YFSETQ. This CDR3 is built from 15 residues. The CDR3 sequence is CASSSGQTNTGELFF. The DNA for the CDR3 is TGCGCCAGCAGCTCAGGACAGACGAACACCGGGGAGCTGTTTTTT.

V and J are TRBV4-3 and TRBJ1-1; TRBD1 aligns across 7 bases. The CDR3 spans 14 residues. The junction had 6 bases not matched to a gene; V was cut back by 5 bases and J by 3 bases. Germline CDR1 LGHNA, CDR2 YSLEER. CDR3 nucleotide sequence: TGCGCCAGCAGCAATCGACAGGGCTACACTGAAGCTTTCTTT. Its protein product is CASSNRQGYTEAFF.

To note about this clone: At one end the junction does not follow the germline gene, possibly because of a read error. CDR3 DNA sequence: TGTGCTAGCAGCTTAGAAGCGGGAGGTCACAATGAGCAGTTCTTC. This sequence encodes CASSLEAGGHNEQFF. The chain carries TRBV7-7 and TRBJ2-1; the match to TRBD2 covers 9 bases. The germline V gene has CDR1 SSHAT and CDR2 FNYEAQ (reference sequence). This CDR3 has 15 amino acids.

The V and J genes are TRBV4-3 and TRBJ2-7; perhaps TRBD2 as D (6 bases). V was cut by 0 bases and J by 3 bases, with 12 bases left in between. The CDR3 runs to 15 residues. Per germline, CDR1 LGHNA and CDR2 YSLEER. The CDR3 DNA is TGCGCCAGCAGCCAAGACGGGGAGGCCTACTACGAGCAGTACTTC. It is translated as CASSQDGEAYYEQYF.

This chain uses TRBV4-2 with TRBJ2-1; 8 bases are a match to TRBD1. The ends lost 1 base at V and 8 bases at J; junction bases unmatched: 4. The CDR3 is made up of 14 amino acids. The germline V gene encodes CDR1 LGHNA and CDR2 YNFKEQ. CDR3 sequence reads: CASSQGQGSDEQFF. CDR3 in DNA: TGTGCCAGCAGCCAAGGACAGGGGAGTGATGAGCAGTTCTTC.

The chain carries TRBV5-4 and TRBJ2-3; D is ambiguous. Germline loops: CDR1 SGHNT, CDR2 YYREEE (reference sequence). This CDR3 contains 13 residues. V lost 4 bases and J lost 2, with 8 bases in between. Written as DNA, the CDR3 is TGTGCCAGCAGCGCCGCTAACACAGATACGCAGTATTTT. This gives the protein CASSAANTDTQYF.

This rearrangement joins TRBV12-1 to TRBJ1-2; the table names TRBD1, a call not compared with the DNA. TRBV12-1 corresponds to a pseudogene. The CDR3 is 15 residues long. CDR3 nucleotides: TGTGCCAGCAGTCCCGGACAGGGAAGGACCTATGGCTACACCTTC. Translating gives CASSPGQGRTYGYTF.

The chain is built from TRBV3-1 (or the pseudogene TRBV3-2) and TRBJ2-1; D gene ambiguous. The V gene's germline CDR1 is LGHDT and CDR2 YNNKEL (reference sequence). The CDR3 spans 13 residues. V lost 1 base, J lost 10 bases, and 11 bases lay in between. The CDR3 protein is CASSQGLVREQFF. CDR3 in DNA: TGTGCCAGCAGCCAAGGCCTCGTTCGGGAGCAGTTCTTC.

The chain links TRBV30 to TRBJ2-3; a possible D gene is TRBD2 (5 bases). Germline CDR1 GTSNPN, CDR2 SVGIG (reference sequence). The V gene lost 0 bases and the J gene lost 10 bases, with 11 bases spanning the gap. CDR3 size: 12 residues. Written as DNA, the CDR3 is TGTGCCTGGAGTGTAGAACCCGGGGCGCAGTATTTT. This codes for CAWSVEPGAQYF.

This chain uses TRBV28 with TRBJ1-2, with D maybe TRBD1 (5 bases). This CDR3 is 12 amino acids long. CDR1 is MDHEN, CDR2 SYDVKM, per germline. The V end lost 7 bases, the J end lost 2 bases, and 8 bases lay between the germline ends. The CDR3 DNA reads as TGTGCCAGCACGGCAGGGAACTATGGCTACACCTTC. It yields the protein CASTAGNYGYTF.

The CDR3 reads CASSVEGGPPYEQYF. The CDR3 DNA follows: TGTGCCAGCAGCGTAGAGGGAGGACCCCCCTACGAGCAGTACTTC. The genes are TRBV9 and TRBJ2-7, with a tentative D call TRBD2 (6 bases). The CDR3 is 15 residues long. Trimming took off 0 bases at V and 2 bases at J, with 12 bases between the two ends. Germline V lookup: CDR1 SGDLS, CDR2 YYNGEE.

This sequence joins TRBV9 and TRBJ2-1; TRBD2 matches at 12 bases. V shed 0 bases and J 8 bases; nucleotides not matched to a gene: 9. The CDR3 spans 17 residues. Per the germline V gene, CDR1 is SGDLS and CDR2 is YYNGEE. The CDR3 region is CASSVVTSGSSRDEQFF. DNA of the CDR3: TGTGCCAGCAGCGTAGTGACTAGCGGGAGTTCAAGGGATGAGCAGTTCTTC.

The chain joins TRBV19 to TRBJ2-2; 13 bases match TRBD2. Germline CDR1 reads LNHDA; CDR2 reads SQIVND (reference sequence). Unmatched junction bases numbered 7, after V lost 8 bases and J lost 4 bases. This CDR3 has 16 amino acids. Here the CDR3 DNA reads TGTGCCAGTTCTGGGACTAGCGGGACCCTCACCGGGGAGCTGTTTTTT. This sequence encodes CASSGTSGTLTGELFF.

This chain links TRBV6-2 or TRBV6-3 with TRBJ2-1, with TRBD2 as a possible D gene (6 bases). The V gene's germline CDR1 is MNHEY and CDR2 SVGEGT. V was pared by 2 bases and J by 1 base, with 9 bases between. The CDR3 has 15 amino acids. The CDR3 region has the DNA TGTGCCAGCAGTTACGCGGGACCTTCCTACAATGAGCAGTTCTTC. Its translation: CASSYAGPSYNEQFF.

The V gene is TRBV4-3, the J gene TRBJ2-1, with 10 bases aligning to TRBD2. The CDR3 totals 20 residues. V shed 4 bases, J shed 7 bases, and the junction held 22 bases outside the gene matches. Germline CDR1 LGHNA, CDR2 YSLEER. The CDR3 nucleotides read TGCGCCAGCAGCCCCCAGGTCAGCAGGGCCCTAGCGGGAGTCCGGAATGAGCAGTTCTTC. Translation gives CASSPQVSRALAGVRNEQFF.

The rearrangement joins TRBV2 to TRBJ1-2; D is unclear. Trimming removed 2 bases at V and 4 bases at J, with 14 bases between. Germline lookup yields CDR1 SNHLY and CDR2 FYNNEI. The CDR3 has 15 residues. The CDR3 DNA reads as TGTGCCAGCAGTGAAACTTTTTTGCGGATCTATGGCTACACCTTC. Translating it yields CASSETFLRIYGYTF.

This chain uses TRBV14 with TRBJ1-6; 7 nucleotides match TRBD1. The V gene's germline CDR1 is SGHDN and CDR2 FVKESK. This CDR3 region has 14 residues. With V trimmed by 6 bases and J by 10 bases, 9 bases remained unmatched. Written as DNA, the CDR3 is TGTGCCAGCAGTACCAGGGGGAGGAGCTCACCCCTCCACTTT. Translation: CASSTRGRSSPLHF.

This chain connects TRBV6-2 or TRBV6-3 to TRBJ2-3; 9 bases agree with TRBD2. CDR1 and CDR2 (germline): MNHEY, SVGEGT. The CDR3 consists of 18 residues. The trim removed 0 bases at V and 0 bases at J, leaving 7 bases unmatched. CDR3 residues: CASSYSVIAGVSTDTQYF. The DNA of the CDR3 is TGTGCCAGCAGTTACTCGGTTATAGCGGGAGTTAGCACAGATACGCAGTATTTT.

CDR3 sequence: CASKGGGNTGELFF. As DNA, the CDR3 is TGTGCCAGCAAAGGAGGCGGGAACACCGGGGAGCTGTTTTTT. The rearrangement uses TRBV6-5 and TRBJ2-2; perhaps TRBD2 as D (5 bases). Trimming took off 7 bases at V and 1 base at J, with 10 bases between the two ends. The CDR3 consists of 14 residues. CDR1 is MNHEY and CDR2 is SVGAGI in the germline V gene.

The chain carries TRBV18 and TRBJ1-5, with TRBD1 as a possible D gene (6 bases). The CDR3 is 15 residues long. With 2 bases removed from V and 6 bases from J, the gap between germline ends came to 14 bases. CDR1 and CDR2 (germline): KGHSH, LQKENI. This CDR3 reads CASSPSGVGGQPQHF. CDR3 coding DNA: TGTGCCAGCTCACCATCAGGGGTTGGTGGTCAGCCCCAGCATTTT.

The chain combines TRBV19 with TRBJ2-7; 8 bases fit TRBD1. The CDR3 spans 14 residues. The germline V gene has CDR1 LNHDA and CDR2 SQIVND (reference sequence). Trimming cost V 4 bases and J 1 base; bases outside gene matches: 3. This chain's CDR3 is CASSRTGGSYEQYF. Written as DNA, the CDR3 is TGTGCCAGTAGTAGAACAGGGGGATCCTACGAGCAGTACTTC.

This clone was counted between two and nine times. This sequence joins TRBV6-2 or TRBV6-3 and TRBJ2-7; D may be TRBD2 (6 bases). The CDR3 contains 15 residues. CDR1 is MNHEY, CDR2 SVGEGT, per germline. Trimming removed 2 bases from V and 2 bases from J, with 13 bases in between. CDR3 sequence: CASSYNPLAAYEQYF. CDR3 in DNA: TGTGCCAGCAGTTACAACCCCTTAGCGGCCTACGAGCAGTACTTC.